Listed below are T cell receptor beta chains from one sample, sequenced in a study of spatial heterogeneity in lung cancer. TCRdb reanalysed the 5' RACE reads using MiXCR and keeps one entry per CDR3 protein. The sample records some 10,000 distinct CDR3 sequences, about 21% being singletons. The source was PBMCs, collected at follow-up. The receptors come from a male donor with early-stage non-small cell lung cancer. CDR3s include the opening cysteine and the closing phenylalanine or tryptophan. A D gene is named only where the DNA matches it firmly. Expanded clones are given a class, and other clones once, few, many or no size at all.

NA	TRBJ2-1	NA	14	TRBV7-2	TGTGCCAGCAGCAAAGGTGGACAGATGAATGAGCAGTTCTTC	CASSKGGQMNEQFF
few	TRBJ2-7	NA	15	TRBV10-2	TGCGCCAGCAGTGAGCCGCCGACCCTGACCTACGAGCAGTACTTC	CASSEPPTLTYEQYF
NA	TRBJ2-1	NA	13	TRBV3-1	TGTGCCAGCAGCCCCATCCTTGACCAAGAGCAGTTCTTC	CASSPILDQEQFF
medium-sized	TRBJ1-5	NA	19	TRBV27	TGTGCCAGCAGTGCAGGGATGGGGGTTGCCGGGAGGGTTAATCAGCCCCAGCATTTT	CASSAGMGVAGRVNQPQHF
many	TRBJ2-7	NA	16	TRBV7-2	TGTGCCAGCAGCGCCAACCCCGGCTTCTTGAGGTACGAGCAGTACTTC	CASSANPGFLRYEQYF
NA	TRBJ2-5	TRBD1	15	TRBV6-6	TGTGCCAGTACAACCAACAGGGGGAGTTTAGAGACCCAGTACTTC	CASTTNRGSLETQYF
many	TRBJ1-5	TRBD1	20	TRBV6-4	TGTGCCAGCAGTGTCCCGGTCGGGGGACAGGGGTGGGTCGGCAATCAGCCCCAGCATTTT	CASSVPVGGQGWVGNQPQHF
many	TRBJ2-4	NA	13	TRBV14	TGTGCCAGCAGCCGCGGAGGGGGAGGCATTCAGTACTTC	CASSRGGGGIQYF
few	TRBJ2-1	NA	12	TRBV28	TGTGCCAGCTGGGGCCGACGCGGGGAGCAGTTCTTC	CASWGRRGEQFF
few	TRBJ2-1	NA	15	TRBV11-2	TGTGCCAGCAGCCTCTTGCGGGCTCCCTACAATGAGCAGTTCTTC	CASSLLRAPYNEQFF
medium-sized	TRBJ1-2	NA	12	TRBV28	TGTGCCAGCAGTCCCCCGGCCTATGGCTACACCTTC	CASSPPAYGYTF
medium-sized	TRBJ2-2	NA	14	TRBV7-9	TGTGCCAGCAGCCTAGCCTTAAACACCGGGGAGCTGTTTTTT	CASSLALNTGELFF
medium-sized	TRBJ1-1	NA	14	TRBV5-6	TGTGCCAGCAGCTTGGTTCGGGCGGACGCTGAAGCTTTCTTT	CASSLVRADAEAFF
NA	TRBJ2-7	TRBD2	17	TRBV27	TGTGCCAGCAGTTCAACTAGCGGGAGGGTAAGGTCCTACGAGCAGTACTTC	CASSSTSGRVRSYEQYF
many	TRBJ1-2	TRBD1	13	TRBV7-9	TGTGCCAGCAGCTTTGGGACAGGGTACGGCTACACCTTC	CASSFGTGYGYTF
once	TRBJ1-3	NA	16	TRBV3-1	TGTGCCAGCAGCCACCTTCGGACAGATTCTGGAAACACCATATATTTT	CASSHLRTDSGNTIYF
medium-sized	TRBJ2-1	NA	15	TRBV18	TGTGCCAGCTCACCTCGAGGGGTTTCCCTCAGTGAGCAGTTCTTC	CASSPRGVSLSEQFF